This T cell receptor beta chain came from a study of blood T cells in healthy people across ages. Then a second PCR, running about 6 to 11 cycles, was carried out with a sample-barcoded 5' primer and a J-beta primer mix. MiXCR, run by TCRdb on the 5' RACE reads, gives a single entry per CDR3 protein. The sample gives fewer than 1 million distinct CDR3 sequences, 40% to 50% of which show up once; approximately 20% is in the top ten. Germline assignment: CDR1 MNHNY and CDR2 SVGAGI (reference sequence). This CDR3 region has 12 residues. This chain links TRBV6-6 with TRBJ2-4; D may be TRBD2 (5 bases). The DNA matches TRBJ2-7 better at its end, which makes the J call doubtful. This receptor was identified in a man between 60 and 70 years old in good health. The specimen sequenced was blood. The CDR3 loop reads CASRREGCEQYF. CDR3 DNA sequence: TGTGCCAGCAGACGGGAAGGGTGCGAGCAGTACTTC.